The clone carrying this T cell receptor beta chain has just a few counts. The target antigen is unknown. As TCR cDNA was made by 5'RACE template switching, a universal primer site and UMIs were added. TCRdb passed the 5' RACE reads through MiXCR, listing each CDR3 protein once. This table has about 220,000 distinct CDR3 sequences, more than 3% appearing once. The CDR3 spans 13 residues. The germline V gene has CDR1 SGHRS and CDR2 YFSETQ. Trimming shortened V by 0 bases and J by 8 bases, and 8 bases separated the two germline ends. The source of the sample is a study of T cells after yellow fever vaccination. General study results and limits: A small proportion of clonotypes was detected in both the CD4 and CD8 compartments. Bulk-population clonotypes that are abundant could appear as contaminants in FACS-sorted repertoires. Peak timing came faster in the weaker secondary response, day 5 versus 15.

The V call is TRBV5-1, the J call TRBJ1-4; unclear D gene. This sample comprised CD4+ T cells sorted from PBMCs, obtained 10 days after the yellow fever booster vaccination. This TCR was recovered from a young man who received the YFV17D yellow fever vaccine. CDR3 coding DNA: TGCGCCAGCAGCTTGGCCCCAGACGAAAAACTGTTTTTT. Protein product: CASSLAPDEKLFF. Full variable domain (remainder filled in from reference TRBV5-1 and TRBJ1-4): KAGVTQTPRYLIKTRGQQVTLSCSPISGHRSVSWYQQTPGQGLQFLFEYFSETQRNKGNFPGRFSGRQFSNSRSEMNVSTLELGDSALYLCASSLAPDEKLFFGSGTQLSVL.